This T cell receptor (beta chain) was sequenced in a study of blood T cell repertoires in COVID-19. Study overall: T cells, B-cell-depleted T cells, or PBMCs provided the cDNA or gDNA that served as material.

The CDR3 length is 16 residues. V lost 2 bases, J lost 0 bases, and 5 bases stayed unmatched. Germline V gives CDR1 PRHDT, CDR2 FYEKMQ (reference sequence). TCRdb's table, derived via immunoSEQ multiplex PCR, lists solely in-frame clones and lacks some. This repertoire shows a few hundred thousand clones, around four fifths found once; its top ten account for roughly 8.2%. The chain employs TRBV13 and TRBJ1-1, with 8 positions matching TRBD1. The sample was peripheral blood. The sequence was collected from a woman older than 75 with COVID-19, enrolled during active disease. The CDR3 DNA follows: TGTGCCAGCAGCTTATCAGGGGGCTTCATGAACACTGAAGCTTTCTTT. Its translation: CASSLSGGFMNTEAFF.